The 11 T cell receptor beta chains listed next were all sequenced from one sample in a study of cytomegalovirus exposure and HLA in healthy donors. PCR involved 60 Vbeta and 13 Jbeta primers. Data came from immunoSEQ multiplex PCR; TCRdb stores just in-frame clones and leaves some out. The table records some 160,000 clones, approximately 9% of them present only once. Sequencing was performed on PBMCs. The receptors were sampled from a male donor in good health and CMV-seronegative.

The chain recombines TRBV11-2 with TRBJ1-2, with no clear D. Germline CDR1 reads SGHAT; CDR2 reads FQNNGV. The CDR3 has 15 amino acids. Trimming took 6 bases from V and 6 from J, leaving 20 bases between them. In DNA form, the CDR3 reads TGTGCCAGCAGTCTCACCCGGGGAGGGTGGGATGGCTACACCTTC. It translates to CASSLTRGGWDGYTF.

This clone showed up just a few times. The chain employs TRBV5-1 and TRBJ2-5, with D perhaps matching TRBD2 (5 bases). CDR3 size: 16 residues. Per the germline V gene, CDR1 is SGHRS and CDR2 is YFSETQ. The V and J ends lost 7 bases and 7 bases respectively, with 26 bases between them. The CDR3 protein is CASPHKIWSGGGTQYF. In nucleotides, the CDR3 is TGCGCCAGCCCACACAAAATATGGTCCGGAGGAGGGACCCAGTACTTC.

The chain has TRBV28 and TRBJ1-1; 7 positions match TRBD1. This CDR3 spans 13 amino acids. Per germline, CDR1 MDHEN and CDR2 SYDVKM. Trimming removed 2 bases from V and 7 bases from J; junction bases left unmatched: 4. CDR3 DNA sequence: TGTGCCAGCAGTTTAGGGACAGTTAGTGAAGCTTTCTTT. The encoded protein is CASSLGTVSEAFF. The whole variable domain, remainder taken from reference TRBV28 and TRBJ1-1, is DVKVTQSSRYLVKRTGEKVFLECVQDMDHENMFWYRQDPGLGLRLIYFSYDVKMKEKGDIPEGYSVSREKKERFSLILESASTNQTSMYLCASSLGTVSEAFFGQGTRLTVV.

The chain combines TRBV6-6 with TRBJ2-3; D remains unclear. This CDR3 is built from 11 residues. Germline V gene sequence: CDR1 MNHNY, CDR2 SVGAGI (reference sequence). V lost 2 bases to trimming and J lost 5 bases, with 2 bases between them. Here the CDR3 DNA reads TGTGCCAGCAGTTACCTAGATACGCAGTATTTT. Its protein product is CASSYLDTQYF.

This clone was found a few times. The chain employs TRBV30 and TRBJ2-7, with 7 bases fitting TRBD1. V shed 2 bases and J 5 bases; nucleotides not matched to a gene: 9. There are 14 residues in the CDR3. Germline loops: CDR1 GTSNPN, CDR2 SVGIG (reference sequence). CDR3 protein: CAWSTDRGLDEQYF. The CDR3 DNA reads TGTGCCTGGAGTACGGATAGGGGGCTAGACGAGCAGTACTTC.

CDR3 region: CASSDSEFPGLGNTEAFF. In DNA, the CDR3 is TGTGCCAGCAGTGACTCCGAATTCCCGGGACTTGGGAACACTGAAGCTTTCTTT. V gene TRBV6-4 combines with J gene TRBJ1-1, with D tentatively TRBD1 (5 bases). Looked up from germline, CDR1 is MRHNA and CDR2 is SNTAGT. The CDR3 has 18 residues. With 0 bases removed from V and 1 base from J, the gap between germline ends came to 18 bases.

The chain combines TRBV5-5 with TRBJ1-2; TRBD1 matches 9 bases. Trimming cost V 0 bases and J 3 bases; bases outside gene matches: 9. Germline V lookup: CDR1 SGHKS, CDR2 YYEKEE (reference sequence). CDR3 length: 17 amino acids. The CDR3 nucleotides read TGTGCCAGCAGCTTGGTACTGGGGACAGGGTCGTACTATGGCTACACCTTC. It specifies CASSLVLGTGSYYGYTF.

The sample holds a few counts of this clone. The chain links TRBV4-1 to TRBJ2-7, with D perhaps TRBD2 (6 bases). The CDR3 has 13 amino acids. With 1 base removed from V and 6 bases from J, the gap between germline ends came to 10 bases. Germline values: CDR1 MGHRA, CDR2 YSYEKL. The CDR3 region has the DNA TGCGCCAGCAGCCAAGGCGGGACTCTCGAGCAGTACTTC. It codes for CASSQGGTLEQYF.

V and J are TRBV20-1 and TRBJ2-7; D unresolved. Per germline, CDR1 DFQATT and CDR2 SNEGSKA (reference sequence). The CDR3 is 11 residues long. Trimming stripped 6 bases from V and 0 bases from J, with 6 bases between. CDR3 DNA: TGCAGTGCCCCGAGCTCCTACGAGCAGTACTTC. The encoded protein is CSAPSSYEQYF.

This clone has just a few counts. V and J are TRBV2 and TRBJ2-7, with D unclear. V lost 6 bases, J lost 2 bases, and 5 bases lay in between. The length of the CDR3 is 11 residues. Germline V gene data show CDR1 as SNHLY and CDR2 as FYNNEI. The CDR3 coding sequence is TGTGCCAGCAGGCTAACCTACGAGCAGTACTTC. This codes for CASRLTYEQYF. Drawing the rest from reference TRBV2 and TRBJ2-7, the complete variable domain is EPEVTQTPSHQVTQMGQEVILRCVPISNHLYFYWYRQILGQKVEFLVSFYNNEISEKSEIFDDQFSVERPDGSNFTLKIRSTKLEDSAMYFCASRLTYEQYFGPGTRLTVT.

The J gene is TRBJ1-3, the V gene TRBV19; D is undetermined. The V end was cut by 5 bases, the J end by 0 bases, with 17 bases between. CDR1 and CDR2 from the germline V gene are LNHDA and SQIVND (reference sequence). The CDR3 sequence is 17 residues long. The CDR3 DNA reads TGTGCCAGTAGTGAATCGTTCAGGTCAAACTCTGGAAACACCATATATTTT. Translated, it gives CASSESFRSNSGNTIYF.